The 17 T cell receptor beta chains presented below share a single source sample, sequenced in a study of identical twins (dated by TCRdb to 2016 to 2017). The library was generated by 5' RACE. The sample was run on an Illumina HiSeq 2000. TCRdb reworked the public reads: Q25 trimming with fastp, MiXCR clone assembly, productive beta chains retained. Records with the same CDR3 protein are collapsed into one entry carrying the most frequent genes and DNA. This sample is represented by 400,000 to 500,000 distinct CDR3 sequences; 15% to 20% of them were singletons. The top ten clonotypes cover more than 10% of the sample. The specimen was naive T cells sorted from blood. The sample's cell subset or site label is to be understood as: cells isolated with a human naive T-cell isolation kit. These receptor sequences come from a man aged 50 to 60 in good health.

This clonotype was seen only a few times. CDR3 DNA sequence: TGTGCCAGCAGCATGCGGGGGGTGGCAGATACGCAGTATTTT. Translated, it gives CASSMRGVADTQYF. This chain connects TRBV5-5 to TRBJ2-3, with 8 bases identical to TRBD2. V gave up 4 bases and J gave up 4 bases; unmatched junction bases: 5. CDR1 and CDR2 (germline): SGHKS, YYEKEE (reference sequence). The CDR3 covers 14 residues. Using reference TRBV5-5 and TRBJ2-3 for the parts outside the CDR3, the full variable domain is DAGVTQSPTHLIKTRGQQVTLRCSPISGHKSVSWYQQVLGQGPQFIFQYYEKEERGRGNFPDRFSARQFPNYSSELNVNALLLGDSALYLCASSMRGVADTQYFGPGTRLTVL.

This clonotype has at least ten counts. The chain joins TRBV7-8 to TRBJ2-1, with D perhaps matching TRBD1 (5 bases). CDR3 length: 15 residues. Germline V lookup: CDR1 SGHVS, CDR2 FQNEAQ. V was trimmed by 2 bases and J by 4 bases, leaving 12 bases between them. The CDR3 DNA sequence: TGTGCCAGCAGCTTATTCGCGACAGATTACAATGAGCAGTTCTTC. It encodes CASSLFATDYNEQFF.

The chain employs TRBV5-1 and TRBJ2-1, with D perhaps matching TRBD1 (7 bases). CDR1 and CDR2 (germline): SGHRS, YFSETQ. CDR3 length equals 16 residues. The germline V and J ends were trimmed by 2 bases and 3 bases, with 15 bases remaining between them. In nucleotides, the CDR3 is TGCGCCAGCAGCTTTACGGGCCAGGGGGGCTACAATGAGCAGTTCTTC. This codes for CASSFTGQGGYNEQFF.

This clonotype has at least ten counts. The chain couples TRBV4-1 to TRBJ2-7, with D maybe TRBD1 (6 bases). Germline V gene lookup returns CDR1 MGHRA and CDR2 YSYEKL. This CDR3 comprises 15 residues. The V and J ends lost 3 bases and 5 bases respectively, with 17 bases between them. CDR3 bases: TGCGCCAGCAGCCACCTACCGCTCAGGGGTGACGAGCAGTACTTC. Residues: CASSHLPLRGDEQYF.

V usage is TRBV6-5 and J usage is TRBJ1-1; maybe TRBD1 (6 bases). The CDR3 runs to 16 residues. The germline V gene has CDR1 MNHEY and CDR2 SVGAGI. Trimming left V 3 bases short and J 6 bases short, with 20 bases between. CDR3 coding DNA: TGTGCCAGCAGTTATTTCCCCGGGACATCCACGCCTGAAGCTTTCTTT. Its translation: CASSYFPGTSTPEAFF.

This clonotype was counted a few times. The chain has TRBV20-1 and TRBJ2-7, with TRBD2 identical over 12 bases. The ends lost 3 bases at V and 3 bases at J; junction bases unmatched: 3. Germline V CDR1 and CDR2: DFQATT, SNEGSKA (reference sequence). The CDR3 covers 14 residues. This CDR3 reads CSASTSGRFYEQYF. The CDR3 DNA reads as TGCAGTGCTAGCACTAGCGGGAGGTTCTACGAGCAGTACTTC.

The table lists this clonotype with many counts. The chain links TRBV4-3 to TRBJ1-2, with TRBD1 matching over 7 bases. There are 16 residues in the CDR3. J lost 5 bases, V lost 2 bases, and 11 bases had no gene match. Germline CDR1 is LGHNA and CDR2 is YSLEER. CDR3 bases: TGCGCCAGCAGCCAAAATCGAGGACAGGCAAGATATGGCTACACCTTC. It codes for CASSQNRGQARYGYTF.

This clonotype was counted at least ten times. V gene TRBV11-3 combines with J gene TRBJ2-7, with 8 bases lining up with TRBD1. The V and J ends lost 6 bases and 6 bases, in that order; junction bases with no gene match: 7. Looked up from germline, CDR1 is SGHNT and CDR2 is YENEEA. CDR3 size: 13 residues. The CDR3, as DNA: TGTGCCAGCAGTCACGGACAGGGCTCCGAGCAGTACTTC. This encodes CASSHGQGSEQYF.

The CDR3 nucleotides read TGCAGTGCTAGAGATCACAGCCCGAGCTCCTACAATGAGCAGTTCTTC. This encodes CSARDHSPSSYNEQFF. This sequence joins TRBV20-1 and TRBJ2-1, with D hard to call. V dropped 0 bases and J dropped 0 bases, with 12 bases sitting between them. Germline assignment: CDR1 DFQATT and CDR2 SNEGSKA (reference sequence). This CDR3 has 16 residues.

The CDR3 region has the DNA TGTGCCAGCAGTGAGCCGGGACAGGGATCCGAGACCCAGTACTTC. The encoded protein is CASSEPGQGSETQYF. The V call is TRBV6-1, the J call TRBJ2-5, with 9 bases aligning to TRBD1. The CDR3 runs 15 residues. After removal of 3 bases from V and 5 bases from J, the junction contained 7 bases not matched to a gene. Germline V gives CDR1 MNHNS, CDR2 SASEGT.

The table lists this clonotype with a few counts. The genes are TRBV4-3 and TRBJ2-1, with 13 positions matching TRBD2. CDR1 and CDR2 from the germline V gene are LGHNA and YSLEER. The CDR3 runs 18 residues. The junction had 15 bases not matched to a gene; V was cut back by 3 bases and J by 10 bases. The CDR3 is CASSHGPPELAGGPEQFF. The CDR3 DNA is TGCGCCAGCAGCCACGGCCCGCCAGAACTAGCGGGGGGGCCGGAGCAGTTCTTC.

This clonotype occurred a few times. CDR3 DNA: TGTGCCAGCAATAACTACAATGAGCAGTTCTTC. As protein: CASNNYNEQFF. The chain couples TRBV27 to TRBJ2-1; D not certain. The CDR3 totals 11 residues. The germline V gene has CDR1 MNHEY and CDR2 SMNVEV (reference sequence). The ends were cut back, 7 bases at V and 3 bases at J, with 4 bases in the middle.

This clonotype has more than one count but fewer than ten. The rearrangement uses TRBV7-2 and TRBJ1-1; D call uncertain. Deletions cut 5 bases from V and 0 bases from J, with 13 bases between. CDR3 length: 15 residues. Germline CDR1 reads SGHTA; CDR2 reads FQGNSA. The CDR3 is CASSPSRELNTEAFF. The CDR3 nucleotides read TGTGCCAGCAGCCCTAGCAGAGAGCTGAACACTGAAGCTTTCTTT.

Concerning this clonotype itself: Just one base apart from a much larger clone, this may be a read error. J is TRBJ2-1 and V is TRBV20-1; a weak D match, TRBD2 (5 bases). With 0 bases removed from V and 3 bases from J, the gap between germline ends came to 9 bases. The CDR3 consists of 14 residues. Germline V CDR1 and CDR2: DFQATT, SNEGSKA (reference sequence). DNA for the CDR3: TGCAGTGCTAGAGACTTTGGACTCTACAATGAGCAGTTCTTC. This encodes CSARDFGLYNEQFF.

The chain employs TRBV28 and TRBJ2-7, with 13 positions matching TRBD2. Trimming removed 6 bases from V and 2 bases from J; junction bases left unmatched: 7. The CDR3 has 16 residues. Germline CDR1 and CDR2: MDHEN and SYDVKM. In DNA, the CDR3 is TGTGCCAGCAGAAGCGCGGGACTAGCGGGACCCTACGAGCAGTACTTC. Amino acid sequence: CASRSAGLAGPYEQYF. The full variable domain, completed using reference TRBV28 and TRBJ2-7, is DVKVTQSSRYLVKRTGEKVFLECVQDMDHENMFWYRQDPGLGLRLIYFSYDVKMKEKGDIPEGYSVSREKKERFSLILESASTNQTSMYLCASRSAGLAGPYEQYFGPGTRLTVT.

The chain links TRBV25-1 to TRBJ2-6; D unclear. Germline-derived CDR1 and CDR2 are MGHDK and SYGVNS. The germline V and J ends were trimmed by 4 bases and 1 base, with 5 bases remaining between them. The CDR3 contains 14 residues. CDR3 DNA: TGTGCCAGCAGTGGTGGTTCTGGGGCCAACGTCCTGACTTTC. Amino acids: CASSGGSGANVLTF.

The gene calls are TRBV5-5 and TRBJ2-7; TRBD1 matches at 7 bases. Germline-derived CDR1 and CDR2 are SGHKS and YYEKEE (reference sequence). This CDR3 contains 14 residues. V shed 4 bases, J shed 9 bases, and the junction held 13 bases outside the gene matches. The CDR3 loop reads CASSPVDRTSSQYF. The CDR3 nucleotides read TGTGCCAGCAGCCCGGTGGACAGGACCTCCTCGCAGTACTTC.